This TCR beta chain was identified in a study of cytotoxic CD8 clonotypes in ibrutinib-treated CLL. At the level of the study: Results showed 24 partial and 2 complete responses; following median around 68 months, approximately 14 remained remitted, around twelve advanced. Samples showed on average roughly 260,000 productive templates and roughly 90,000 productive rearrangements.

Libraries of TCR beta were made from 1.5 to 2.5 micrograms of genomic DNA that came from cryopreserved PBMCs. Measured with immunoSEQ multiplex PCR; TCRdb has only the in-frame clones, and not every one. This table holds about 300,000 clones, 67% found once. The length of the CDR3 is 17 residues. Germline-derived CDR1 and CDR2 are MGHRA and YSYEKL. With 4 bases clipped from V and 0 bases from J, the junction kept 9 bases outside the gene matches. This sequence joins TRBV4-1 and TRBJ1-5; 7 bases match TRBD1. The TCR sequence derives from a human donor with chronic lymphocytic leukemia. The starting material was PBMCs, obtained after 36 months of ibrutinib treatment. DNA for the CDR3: TGCGCCAGCAGCCTCTATGGACAGGAGGGTAGCAATCAGCCCCAGCATTTT. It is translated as CASSLYGQEGSNQPQHF.